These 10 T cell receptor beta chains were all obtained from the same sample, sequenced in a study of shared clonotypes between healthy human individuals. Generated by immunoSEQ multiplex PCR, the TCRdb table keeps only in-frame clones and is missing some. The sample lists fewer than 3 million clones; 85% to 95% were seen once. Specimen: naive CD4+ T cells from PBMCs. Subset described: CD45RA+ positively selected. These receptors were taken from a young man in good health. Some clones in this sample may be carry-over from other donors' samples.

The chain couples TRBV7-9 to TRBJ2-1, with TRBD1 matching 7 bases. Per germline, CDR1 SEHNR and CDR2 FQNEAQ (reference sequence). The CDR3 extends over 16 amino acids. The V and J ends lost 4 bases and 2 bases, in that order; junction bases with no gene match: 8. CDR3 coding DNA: TGTGCCAGCAGCTCCCCGGACAGGACAACCTACAATGAGCAGTTCTTC. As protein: CASSSPDRTTYNEQFF.

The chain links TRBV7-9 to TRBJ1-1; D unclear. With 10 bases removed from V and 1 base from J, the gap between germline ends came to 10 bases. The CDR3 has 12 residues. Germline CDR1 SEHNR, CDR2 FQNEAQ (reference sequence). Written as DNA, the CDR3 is TGTGCCACCCTCCGTGGGAACACTGAAGCTTTCTTT. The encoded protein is CATLRGNTEAFF.

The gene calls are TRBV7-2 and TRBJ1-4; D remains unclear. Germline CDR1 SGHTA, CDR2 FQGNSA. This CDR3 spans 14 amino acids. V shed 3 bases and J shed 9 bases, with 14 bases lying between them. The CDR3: CASSFGLHDKKLFF. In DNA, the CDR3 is TGTGCCAGCAGCTTCGGTCTCCATGACAAAAAACTGTTTTTT.

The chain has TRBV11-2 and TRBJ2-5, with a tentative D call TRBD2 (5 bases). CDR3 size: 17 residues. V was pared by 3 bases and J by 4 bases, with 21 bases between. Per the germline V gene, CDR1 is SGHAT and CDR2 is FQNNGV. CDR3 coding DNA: TGTGCCAGCAGCTTTACAACTACGGGATCCAGCGTAGAGACCCAGTACTTC. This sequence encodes CASSFTTTGSSVETQYF.

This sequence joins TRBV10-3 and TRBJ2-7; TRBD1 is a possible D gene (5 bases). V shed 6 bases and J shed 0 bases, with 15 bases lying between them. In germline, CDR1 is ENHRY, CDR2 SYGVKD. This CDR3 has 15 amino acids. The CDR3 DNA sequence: TGTGCCATCAGCATAACAGGAATTAACTCCTACGAGCAGTACTTC. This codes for CAISITGINSYEQYF.

CDR3 coding DNA: TGCGCCAGCAGCTTCTCGGGGACAAGGATCTCACCCCTCCACTTT. Its protein is CASSFSGTRISPLHF. The chain uses TRBV5-1 and TRBJ1-6; D may be TRBD1 (6 bases). This CDR3 is built from 15 residues. The V and J ends lost 2 bases and 10 bases respectively, with 16 bases between them. Germline-derived CDR1 and CDR2 are SGHRS and YFSETQ.

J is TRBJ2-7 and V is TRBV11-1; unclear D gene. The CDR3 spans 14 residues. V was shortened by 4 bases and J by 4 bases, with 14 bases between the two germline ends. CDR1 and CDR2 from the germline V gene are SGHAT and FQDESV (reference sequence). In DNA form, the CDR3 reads TGTGCCAGCAGCTCGGCCGCTCTCCTATACGAGCAGTACTTC. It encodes CASSSAALLYEQYF.

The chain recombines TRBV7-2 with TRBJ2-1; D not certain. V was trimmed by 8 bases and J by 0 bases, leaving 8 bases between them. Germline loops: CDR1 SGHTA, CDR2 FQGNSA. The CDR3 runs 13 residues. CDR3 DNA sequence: TGTGCCAGCGGGCTCACCTCCTACAATGAGCAGTTCTTC. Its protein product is CASGLTSYNEQFF.

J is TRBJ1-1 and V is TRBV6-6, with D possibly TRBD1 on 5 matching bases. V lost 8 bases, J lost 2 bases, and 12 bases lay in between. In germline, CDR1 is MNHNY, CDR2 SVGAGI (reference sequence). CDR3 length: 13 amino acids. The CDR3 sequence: CASVRGRNTEAFF. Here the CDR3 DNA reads TGTGCCAGCGTTAGGGGCAGAAACACTGAAGCTTTCTTT.

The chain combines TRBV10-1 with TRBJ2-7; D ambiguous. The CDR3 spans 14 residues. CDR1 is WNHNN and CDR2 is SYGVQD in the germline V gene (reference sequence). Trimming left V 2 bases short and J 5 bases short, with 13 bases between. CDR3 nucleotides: TGCGCCAGCAGTGAGAGCCCAGCGCAGGACGAGCAGTACTTC. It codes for CASSESPAQDEQYF.